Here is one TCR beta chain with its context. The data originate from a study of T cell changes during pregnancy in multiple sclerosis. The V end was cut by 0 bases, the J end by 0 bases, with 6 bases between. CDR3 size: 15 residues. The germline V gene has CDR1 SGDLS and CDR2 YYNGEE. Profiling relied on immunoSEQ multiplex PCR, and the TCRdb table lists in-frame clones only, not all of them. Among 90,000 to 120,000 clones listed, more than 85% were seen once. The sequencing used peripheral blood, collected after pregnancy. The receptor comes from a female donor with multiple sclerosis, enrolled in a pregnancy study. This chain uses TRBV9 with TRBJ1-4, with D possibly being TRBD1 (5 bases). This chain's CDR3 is CASSVGGATNEKLFF. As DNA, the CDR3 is TGTGCCAGCAGCGTAGGGGGGGCAACTAATGAAAAACTGTTTTTT.